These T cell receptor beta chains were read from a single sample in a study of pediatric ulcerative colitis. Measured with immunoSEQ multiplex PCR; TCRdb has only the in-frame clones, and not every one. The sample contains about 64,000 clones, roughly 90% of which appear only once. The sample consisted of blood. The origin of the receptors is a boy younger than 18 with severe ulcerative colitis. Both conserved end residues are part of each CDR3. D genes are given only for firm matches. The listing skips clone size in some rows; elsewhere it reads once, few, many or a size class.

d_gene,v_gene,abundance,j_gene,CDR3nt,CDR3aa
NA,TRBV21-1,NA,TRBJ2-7,TGTGCCAGCAGCACCAGGGGGCCTACCTACGAGCAGTACTTC,CASSTRGPTYEQYF
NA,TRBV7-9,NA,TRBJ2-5,TGTGCCAGCAGCTTTCTCATCGGTAGGCGGATTCAAGAGACCCAGTACTTC,CASSFLIGRRIQETQYF
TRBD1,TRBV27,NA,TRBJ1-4,TGTGCCAGTAAGACAGGGGTGGGTGAAAAACTGTTTTTT,CASKTGVGEKLFF
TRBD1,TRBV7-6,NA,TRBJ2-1,TGTGCCAGCAGCTTGGGGGCTCGACAGGGGAGCAATGAGCAGTTCTTC,CASSLGARQGSNEQFF
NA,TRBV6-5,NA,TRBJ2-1,TGTGCCAGCACCAACGGACGATTCATTGAGCAGTTCTTC,CASTNGRFIEQFF
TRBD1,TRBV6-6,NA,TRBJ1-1,TGTGCCAGCAGTTTAGGACAGGGGGTTAACACTGAAGCTTTCTTT,CASSLGQGVNTEAFF
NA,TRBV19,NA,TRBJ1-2,TGTGCCAGTAGAGTGAACCTCTATGGCTACACCTTC,CASRVNLYGYTF
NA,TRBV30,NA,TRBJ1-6,TGTGCCTGGACCCTTTGGTCTATCTCGGGCTCCTATAATTCACCCCTCCACTTT,CAWTLWSISGSYNSPLHF
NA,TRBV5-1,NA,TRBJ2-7,TGCGCCAGCAGCTTGGCTCAGGACCGCCTCTACGAGCAGTACTTC,CASSLAQDRLYEQYF
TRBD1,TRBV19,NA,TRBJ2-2,TGTGCCAGTAGTATCTCTATTGGACAGGGTAGGACCGGGGAGCTGTTTTTT,CASSISIGQGRTGELFF
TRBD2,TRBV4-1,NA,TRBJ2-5,TGCGCCAGCAGCCAAGGGCGGGAGGGAGGTTTCTACCAAGAGACCCAGTACTTC,CASSQGREGGFYQETQYF
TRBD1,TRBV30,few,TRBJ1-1,TGTGCCTGGAGTACCGGGACAGCTGAAGCTTTCTTT,CAWSTGTAEAFF
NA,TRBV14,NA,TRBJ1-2,TGTGCCAGCAGCCAATTAGGGGAATCTAACTATGGCTACACCTTC,CASSQLGESNYGYTF
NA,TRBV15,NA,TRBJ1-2,TGTGCCACCAGCACCCGGAGGGAGGGCTATGGCTACACCTTC,CATSTRREGYGYTF
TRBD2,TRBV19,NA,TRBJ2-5,TGTGCCAGTTCCTACGGTGGGCGGGGGGAAGAGACCCAGTACTTC,CASSYGGRGEETQYF
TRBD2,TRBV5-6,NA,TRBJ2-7,TGTGCCAGCAGCCCCCAGCGCACTAGCGGGAGGTACGAGCAGTACTTC,CASSPQRTSGRYEQYF
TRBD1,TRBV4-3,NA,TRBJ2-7,TGCGCCAGCAGCCATGGACAGGGGTACGAGCAGTACTTC,CASSHGQGYEQYF
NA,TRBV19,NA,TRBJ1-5,TGTGCCAGTAGTATTCTAAGTCCCAATCAGCCCCAGCATTTT,CASSILSPNQPQHF
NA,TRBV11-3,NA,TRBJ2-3,TGTGCCAGCAGTTGGCAGGCCGGCACAGATACGCAGTATTTT,CASSWQAGTDTQYF
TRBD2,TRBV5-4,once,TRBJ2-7,TGTGCCAGCAGCGGGGGACTAGCGGGAGTGGAGAGCTACGAGCAGTACTTC,CASSGGLAGVESYEQYF
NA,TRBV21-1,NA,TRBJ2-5,TGTGCCAGCAGCAACCCTGAGCGGGAGGGCCCGGAGACCCAGTACTTC,CASSNPEREGPETQYF
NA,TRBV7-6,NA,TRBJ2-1,TGTGCCAGCAGCTTAGCCCCCCTAGCGCCGAGCTCCTACAATGAGCAGTTCTTC,CASSLAPLAPSSYNEQFF
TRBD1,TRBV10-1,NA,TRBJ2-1,TGCGCCAGCAGTCCCCGGACAGGGGGCAGGGATGAGCAGTTCTTC,CASSPRTGGRDEQFF
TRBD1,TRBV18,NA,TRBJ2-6,TGTGCCAGCTCACAGGGACAGGGAAACTCTGGGGCCAACGTCCTGACTTTC,CASSQGQGNSGANVLTF
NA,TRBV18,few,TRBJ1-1,TGTGCCAGCTCACGGGGGACCCCCGTGAACACTGAAGCTTTCTTT,CASSRGTPVNTEAFF
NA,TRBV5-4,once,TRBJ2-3,TGTGCCAGCAGCTTACGGGATCCTAGCACAGATACGCAGTATTTT,CASSLRDPSTDTQYF
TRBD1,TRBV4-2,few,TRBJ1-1,TGTGCCAGCAGCGACCTACGACAGGGGATGTTGGGGCGAACTGAAGCTTTCTTT,CASSDLRQGMLGRTEAFF
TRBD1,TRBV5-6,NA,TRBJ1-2,TGTGCCAGCAGGCGGGGACAGGATGGCTACACCTTC,CASRRGQDGYTF
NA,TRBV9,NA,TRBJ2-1,TGTGCCAGCAGCGTAGCCGGGTCTGAGCAGTTCTTC,CASSVAGSEQFF
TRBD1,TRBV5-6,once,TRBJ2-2,TGTGCCAGCAGTTGGGACAGGGGGAACACCGGGGAGCTGTTTTTT,CASSWDRGNTGELFF
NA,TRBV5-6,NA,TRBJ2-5,TGTGCCAGCAGCTTGGCCGGGAGAGGGCCCGAAAACCAAGAGACCCAGTACTTC,CASSLAGRGPENQETQYF
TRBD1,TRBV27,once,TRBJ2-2,TGTGCCAGCAGCCTTAGTGGGACAGGTACCGGGGAGCTGTTTTTT,CASSLSGTGTGELFF
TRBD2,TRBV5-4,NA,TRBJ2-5,TGTGCCAGCAGCTTGGAGACTAGCGGGGTCGGGGAGACCCAGTACTTC,CASSLETSGVGETQYF
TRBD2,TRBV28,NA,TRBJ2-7,TGTGCCAGAAGGTCCCCGGGAGGCGGCGAGCAGTACTTC,CARRSPGGGEQYF
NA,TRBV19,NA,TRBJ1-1,TGTGCCAGTAGCACCTACACTGAAGCTTTCTTT,CASSTYTEAFF
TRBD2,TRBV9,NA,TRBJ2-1,TGTGCCAGCACCCTCGGCGGTAGCGGGAGTTTCAATGAGCAGTTCTTC,CASTLGGSGSFNEQFF
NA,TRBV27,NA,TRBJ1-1,TGTGCCAGCAGTCCCTGGGTAAGGGACTTTACTGAAGCTTTCTTT,CASSPWVRDFTEAFF
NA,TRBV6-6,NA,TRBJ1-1,TGTGCCAGCAGTTACTCAGTACCGAACACTGAAGCTTTCTTT,CASSYSVPNTEAFF
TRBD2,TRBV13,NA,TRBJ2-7,TGTGCCAGCAGCTTAGGAGGGACTATGATCTACGAGCAGTACTTC,CASSLGGTMIYEQYF
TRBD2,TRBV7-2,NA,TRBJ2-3,TGTGCCAGCAGCATAAGCGGGAGTTGGGGAGATACGCAGTATTTT,CASSISGSWGDTQYF
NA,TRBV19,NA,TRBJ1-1,TGTGCCAGCACAAGGAACACTGAAGCTTTCTTT,CASTRNTEAFF
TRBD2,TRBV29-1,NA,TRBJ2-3,TGCAGCGTTGAAGGACTAGCGGGCCGCACAGATACGCAGTATTTT,CSVEGLAGRTDTQYF
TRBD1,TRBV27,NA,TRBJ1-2,TGTGCCAGCAGTCCAGGGACAGGGGCTGGCTACACCTTC,CASSPGTGAGYTF
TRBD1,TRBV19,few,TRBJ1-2,TGTGCCAGTAGTGCAACGCAGACAGGGAAGGGGATGGGTGGCTACACCTTC,CASSATQTGKGMGGYTF
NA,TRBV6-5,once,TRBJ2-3,TGTGCCAGCAATACCGGTCTGGCCACAGATACGCAGTATTTT,CASNTGLATDTQYF
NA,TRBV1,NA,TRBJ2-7,TGCACCAGCAGCGCGACAGGGAGCTCCTACGAGCAGTACTTC,CTSSATGSSYEQYF